The clone carrying this T cell receptor beta chain came up once. The CDR3 contains 16 residues. V was trimmed by 0 bases and J by 2 bases, leaving 13 bases between them. Germline V gene data show CDR1 as SGDLS and CDR2 as YYNGEE. The protocol was immunoSEQ multiplex PCR, while the TCRdb copy is restricted to in-frame clones and leaves out a portion. This sample has 310,000 or so clones, with 70% to 90% found just once. This sample stems from a study of blood T cell repertoires in COVID-19. Study-level background: PBMCs, B-cell-depleted T cells, or T cells were the source of the cDNA or gDNA that made up the material.

Sequencing was done on a sample of peripheral blood. The V gene is TRBV9, the J gene TRBJ2-3; no definite D call. This receptor was identified in a woman in her fifties or sixties with active or convalescent COVID-19. CDR3 in amino acids: CASSVAATRLTDTQYF. CDR3 bases: TGTGCCAGCAGCGTAGCTGCCACCCGACTCACAGATACGCAGTATTTT.